The 21 T cell receptor beta chains given below trace back to one sample, sequenced in a study of T cells in Graves' hyperthyroidism and ophthalmopathy. RNA transcripts provided the source from which TCR beta CDR3 regions were amplified. Carried out on the TCR CDR3, a first-round RT-PCR used the HTBI primer set. TCRdb passed the multiplex PCR reads through MiXCR, listing each CDR3 protein once. The sample records fewer than 200,000 distinct CDR3 sequences, about 15% being singletons. What was sequenced was blood. Every receptor here comes from a woman aged 45-59 years with Graves' hyperthyroidism.

In its sample, this clonotype was seen a few times. The V and J genes are TRBV4-3 and TRBJ2-3; 10 bases align to TRBD2. The CDR3 loop spans 19 amino acids. The junction had 9 bases not matched to a gene; V was cut back by 0 bases and J by 0 bases. The germline V gene has CDR1 LGHNA and CDR2 YSLEER. The CDR3 region has the DNA TGCGCCAGCAGCCAAGATGTGGGGTTGGGACTAGCGAGCACAGATACGCAGTATTTT. This codes for CASSQDVGLGLASTDTQYF.

The chain uses TRBV20-1 and TRBJ1-5, with D uncertain. Germline assignment: CDR1 DFQATT and CDR2 SNEGSKA (reference sequence). CDR3 length: 12 residues. V lost 3 bases and J 7 bases, leaving 10 bases between the germline ends. CDR3 residues: CSASSSNQPQHF. For the CDR3, the DNA is TGCAGTGCTAGTTCATCGAACCAGCCCCAGCATTTT.

There are a few counts of this clonotype. V gene TRBV19 combines with J gene TRBJ1-5, with 7 bases lining up with TRBD1. V gave up 3 bases and J gave up 4 bases; unmatched junction bases: 3. The CDR3 is 14 amino acids. Germline assignment: CDR1 LNHDA and CDR2 SQIVND (reference sequence). The CDR3 DNA follows: TGTGCCAGTAGTATGGGACAGCCGAATCAGCCCCAGCATTTT. Amino acids: CASSMGQPNQPQHF.

This clonotype was found many times. This chain joins TRBV20-1 and TRBJ1-6, with a possible D match to TRBD1 (5 bases). The CDR3 totals 12 residues. V was trimmed by 2 bases and J by 9 bases, leaving 8 bases between them. CDR1 DFQATT and CDR2 SNEGSKA come from the germline V gene (reference sequence). Here the CDR3 DNA reads TGCAGTGCTAGACAGGGAGGTTCACCCCTCCACTTT. It specifies CSARQGGSPLHF.

This clonotype was recorded at least ten times. The rearrangement links TRBV5-1 to TRBJ2-7; maybe TRBD2 (6 bases). Trimming removed 3 bases at V and 0 bases at J, with 13 bases between. Germline CDR1 and CDR2: SGHRS and YFSETQ. The CDR3 contains 15 residues. The CDR3 loop reads CASSSPTGSSYEQYF. The CDR3 DNA sequence: TGCGCCAGCAGCTCCCCAACCGGGAGCTCCTACGAGCAGTACTTC.

This clonotype has a handful of counts. The CDR3 nucleotides read TGTGCCAGCAGCTTAGTAAAAATCGGGGGCACAGATACGCAGTATTTT. As protein: CASSLVKIGGTDTQYF. This chain joins TRBV7-6 and TRBJ2-3; a weak D match, TRBD2 (5 bases). The CDR3 contains 16 residues. Germline V CDR1 and CDR2: SGHVS, FNYEAQ. Trimming cost V 1 base and J 1 base, with 12 bases left between them.

In this sample, this clonotype turned up many times. The chain couples TRBV6-1 to TRBJ2-3; TRBD2 matches 7 bases. The CDR3 totals 16 residues. Trimming took 6 bases from V and 2 from J; bases not matched to a gene: 11. The germline V gene has CDR1 MNHNS and CDR2 SASEGT. Here the CDR3 DNA reads TGTGCCAGCAGATCCCTAGCGGAAGCACACACAGATACGCAGTATTTT. Its translation: CASRSLAEAHTDTQYF.

This clonotype was observed many times. The chain is built from TRBV29-1 and TRBJ2-2; D remains ambiguous. V dropped 2 bases and J dropped 2 bases, with 0 bases sitting between them. The CDR3 is made up of 11 amino acids. Germline loops: CDR1 SQVTM, CDR2 ANQGSEA. CDR3 coding DNA: TGCAGCGTTGAAAACACCGGGGAGCTGTTTTTT. This translates into CSVENTGELFF.

At least ten counts were recorded for this clonotype. The rearrangement links TRBV5-5 to TRBJ1-6; D is unclear. CDR1 SGHKS and CDR2 YYEKEE come from the germline V gene (reference sequence). Trimming removed 4 bases at V and 13 bases at J, with 12 bases between. The CDR3 runs 12 residues. CDR3 nucleotides: TGTGCCAGCAGCACCGGAATTTCGCCCCTCCACTTT. Translating gives CASSTGISPLHF.

This clonotype was seen only a few times. The gene calls are TRBV5-1 and TRBJ2-3; 7 positions agree with TRBD2. The CDR3 contains 15 residues. Germline CDR1 reads SGHRS; CDR2 reads YFSETQ. V lost 0 bases to trimming and J lost 5 bases; unmatched junction nucleotides: 6. CDR3: CASSLAGGRRDTQYF. Here the CDR3 DNA reads TGCGCCAGCAGCTTGGCGGGGGGACGTAGAGATACGCAGTATTTT.

This clonotype has at least ten counts. This chain joins TRBV6-1 and TRBJ2-5; 8 bases map to TRBD1. CDR1 MNHNS and CDR2 SASEGT come from the germline V gene. The CDR3 runs 15 residues. The ends lost 7 bases at V and 0 bases at J; junction bases unmatched: 7. CDR3 loop: CASINRGAYQETQYF. In nucleotides, the CDR3 is TGTGCCAGCATTAACAGGGGGGCTTACCAAGAGACCCAGTACTTC.

Many counts were recorded for this clonotype. The chain couples TRBV6-1 to TRBJ2-3, with 8 bases lining up with TRBD1. This CDR3 is 15 amino acids long. J gave up 5 bases and V 5 bases, and 9 bases lay outside the gene matches. Germline-derived CDR1 and CDR2 are MNHNS and SASEGT. CDR3 region: CASSSQGARVDTQYF. Written as DNA, the CDR3 is TGTGCCAGCAGTTCCCAGGGGGCTAGAGTAGATACGCAGTATTTT.

There are a few counts of this clonotype. A clone one base away is much larger, so this may be a read error. This sequence joins TRBV6-1 and TRBJ2-7, with 7 bases matching TRBD1. Germline-derived CDR1 and CDR2 are MNHNS and SASEGT. The CDR3 sequence is 13 residues long. V lost 6 bases and J lost 5; bases outside the gene matches: 7. The CDR3 loop reads CASSTDRDHEQYF. The CDR3 nucleotides are TGTGCCAGCAGCACCGACAGGGACCACGAGCAGTACTTC.

This clonotype was counted at least ten times. The chain recombines TRBV7-8 with TRBJ2-1; unclear D gene. This CDR3 is built from 15 residues. V was shortened by 2 bases and J by 3 bases, with 11 bases between the two germline ends. From germline, CDR1 is SGHVS and CDR2 FQNEAQ. For the CDR3, the DNA is TGTGCCAGCAGCTTAACACCGGACGGCTACAATGAGCAGTTCTTC. This translates into CASSLTPDGYNEQFF.

The table lists this clonotype with a few counts. One junction end does not reproduce the germline sequence, and a read error may be involved. The chain links TRBV4-2 to TRBJ1-2, with D maybe TRBD1 (6 bases). The V gene's germline CDR1 is LGHNA and CDR2 YNFKEQ. The CDR3 has 18 amino acids. This chain's CDR3 is CASSQDQTPGGGNYGYSF. CDR3 nucleotide sequence: TGTGCCAGCAGCCAAGATCAAACCCCTGGGGGCGGTAACTATGGCTACTCCTTC.

The V and J genes are TRBV27 and TRBJ1-2; the match to TRBD1 covers 7 bases. Germline V gene lookup returns CDR1 MNHEY and CDR2 SMNVEV (reference sequence). This CDR3 region has 15 residues. The V and J ends lost 4 bases and 2 bases, in that order; junction bases with no gene match: 7. CDR3 protein: CASSYNTGVNYGYTF. As DNA, the CDR3 is TGTGCCAGCAGTTACAATACAGGGGTCAACTATGGCTACACCTTC.

This clonotype was counted at least ten times. The chain has TRBV3-1 and TRBJ2-3; D call uncertain. This CDR3 is 13 amino acids long. Germline-derived CDR1 and CDR2 are LGHDT and YNNKEL (reference sequence). V dropped 4 bases and J dropped 5 bases, with 10 bases sitting between them. The CDR3 region is CASSPRTIDTQYF. In DNA, the CDR3 is TGTGCCAGCAGCCCCCGGACGATAGATACGCAGTATTTT.

This clonotype was recorded at least ten times. The J gene is TRBJ2-1, the V gene TRBV20-1; no clear D gene. The germline CDR1 and CDR2 sequences are DFQATT and SNEGSKA (reference sequence). Deletions cut 0 bases from V and 2 bases from J, with 11 bases between. The CDR3 has 15 residues. As DNA, the CDR3 is TGCAGTGCTAGAGATGAGACAAATACCTACAATGAGCAGTTCTTC. Translated, it gives CSARDETNTYNEQFF.

Many counts were recorded for this clonotype. The V gene is TRBV13, the J gene TRBJ1-2; D not resolved. The CDR3 is 15 amino acids. Germline CDR1 PRHDT, CDR2 FYEKMQ (reference sequence). Trimming stripped 2 bases from V and 4 bases from J, with 14 bases between. CDR3 sequence: CASSLNWAEGYGYTF. As DNA, the CDR3 is TGTGCCAGCAGCTTAAACTGGGCGGAGGGCTATGGCTACACCTTC.

Remarks on this clonotype: Just one base apart from a much larger clone, this may be a read error. V and J are TRBV11-2 and TRBJ2-7, with no clear D. The CDR3 sequence is 13 residues long. CDR1 is SGHAT and CDR2 is FQNNGV in the germline V gene. V was pared by 5 bases and J by 5 bases, with 13 bases between. CDR3 nucleotides: TGTGCCAGCAGCCAACCTCAGCGTAACGAGCAGTACTTC. Residues: CASSQPQRNEQYF.

The sample holds a few counts of this clonotype. The chain combines TRBV7-9 with TRBJ2-1; D might be TRBD1 or TRBD2, each matching 5 bases. The germline gives CDR1 SEHNR, CDR2 FQNEAQ (reference sequence). The CDR3 is 15 amino acids. V lost 1 base to trimming and J lost 1 base, with 8 bases between them. The CDR3 bases are TGTGCCAGCAGCTTAGGGGGGATTTCCTACAATGAGCAGTTCTTC. Translation: CASSLGGISYNEQFF.